The 8 T cell receptor beta chains in this list originate from one sample, sequenced in a study of OX40 agonist ivuxolimab in advanced cancers. Measured with immunoSEQ multiplex PCR; TCRdb has only the in-frame clones, and not every one. The table shows some 64,000 clones, with more than 65% occurring only once. Material: CD4+ or CD8+ T cells sorted from blood, obtained in a trial of the OX40 agonist ivuxolimab. These receptors were taken from an adult with an advanced solid tumor such as melanoma, head and neck, liver or kidney cancer.

J is TRBJ1-4 and V is TRBV6-5; a possible D gene is TRBD1 (6 bases). With 7 bases removed from V and 5 bases from J, the gap between germline ends came to 11 bases. CDR3 length: 13 residues. Germline values: CDR1 MNHEY, CDR2 SVGAGI. The CDR3 DNA reads TGTGCCAGCAAGAGGCAGGGGAATGAAAAACTGTTTTTT. Its translation: CASKRQGNEKLFF.

The J gene is TRBJ2-2, the V gene TRBV18; D is unclear. V was shortened by 4 bases and J by 8 bases, with 17 bases between the two germline ends. The CDR3 is made up of 15 amino acids. CDR1 is KGHSH and CDR2 is LQKENI in the germline V gene. CDR3 sequence reads: CASSQTSTNLGELFF. The CDR3 DNA sequence: TGTGCCAGCTCACAGACCTCCACTAACCTTGGGGAGCTGTTTTTT.

A word on this clone: This sample also contains other DNA sequences that code for the same CDR3. The rearrangement uses TRBV5-1 and TRBJ1-2; 7 bases align to TRBD1. The germline V gene encodes CDR1 SGHRS and CDR2 YFSETQ. This CDR3 has 13 amino acids. V shed 0 bases, J shed 5 bases, and the junction held 1 base outside the gene matches. The DNA for the CDR3 is TGCGCCAGCAGCTTGGACAGGGGTTATGGCTACACCTTC. Translation: CASSLDRGYGYTF.

The V and J genes are TRBV7-9 and TRBJ2-7; TRBD2 agrees at 7 bases. This CDR3 has 15 amino acids. Trimming removed 4 bases from V and 5 bases from J; junction bases left unmatched: 11. Germline CDR1 reads SEHNR; CDR2 reads FQNEAQ (reference sequence). The CDR3, as DNA: TGTGCCAGCAGCTCGGGCAGGGCAGGGACTAACGAGCAGTACTTC. Its translation is CASSSGRAGTNEQYF.

The sample holds many counts of this clone. In nucleotides, the CDR3 is TGTGCCAGCAGCCACCAACAGGAGGGAGGGGGGTATCAGCCCCAGCATTTT. Protein sequence: CASSHQQEGGGYQPQHF. This sequence joins TRBV4-2 and TRBJ1-5; possibly TRBD1 for D (6 bases). CDR1 and CDR2 from the germline V gene are LGHNA and YNFKEQ. The V gene lost 3 bases and the J gene lost 5 bases, with 20 bases spanning the gap. The CDR3 totals 17 residues.

The chain has TRBV28 and TRBJ2-1, with 8 bases fitting TRBD1. The length of the CDR3 is 16 residues. The germline V gene has CDR1 MDHEN and CDR2 SYDVKM. The V gene end was trimmed by 1 base and the J gene end by 7 bases; junction bases not matched to a gene: 9. The CDR3 reads CASSLYETGARNEQFF. In DNA, the CDR3 is TGTGCCAGCAGTTTATACGAGACAGGGGCGAGGAATGAGCAGTTCTTC.

This clone was seen more than once but under ten times. This chain links TRBV2 with TRBJ2-2; no clear D. The CDR3 runs 13 residues. The V end was cut by 3 bases, the J end by 6 bases, with 8 bases between. Germline assignment: CDR1 SNHLY and CDR2 FYNNEI. The DNA of the CDR3 is TGTGCCAGCAGTGAGGCAGGTCCCGGGGAGCTGTTTTTT. Encoded protein: CASSEAGPGELFF.

CDR3 residues: CASSLGSGDEQYF. CDR3 nucleotide sequence: TGTGCCAGCAGCTTAGGCAGCGGGGACGAGCAGTACTTC. The V gene is TRBV7-2, the J gene TRBJ2-7; TRBD2 matches at 7 bases. Germline V gene data show CDR1 as SGHTA and CDR2 as FQGNSA. The CDR3 spans 13 residues. J was trimmed by 5 bases and V by 1 base; bases with no gene match: 2.